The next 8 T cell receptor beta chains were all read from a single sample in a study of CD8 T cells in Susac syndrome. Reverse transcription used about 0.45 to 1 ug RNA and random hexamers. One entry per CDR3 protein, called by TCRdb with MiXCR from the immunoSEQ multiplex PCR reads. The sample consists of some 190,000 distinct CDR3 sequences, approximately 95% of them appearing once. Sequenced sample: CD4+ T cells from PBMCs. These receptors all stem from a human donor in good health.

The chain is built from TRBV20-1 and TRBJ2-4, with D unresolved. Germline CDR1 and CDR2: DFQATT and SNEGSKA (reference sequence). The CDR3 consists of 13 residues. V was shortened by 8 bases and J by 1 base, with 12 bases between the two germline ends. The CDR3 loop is CSTTRRAKNIQYF. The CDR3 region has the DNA TGCAGTACAACGAGAAGGGCCAAAAACATTCAGTACTTC.

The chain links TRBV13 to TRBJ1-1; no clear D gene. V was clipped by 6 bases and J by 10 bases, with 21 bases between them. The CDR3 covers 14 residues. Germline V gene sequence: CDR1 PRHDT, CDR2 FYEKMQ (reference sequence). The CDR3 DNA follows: TGTGCCAGCAGTTCTTACAAACCGGGGATGGTAGCTTTCTTT. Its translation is CASSSYKPGMVAFF.

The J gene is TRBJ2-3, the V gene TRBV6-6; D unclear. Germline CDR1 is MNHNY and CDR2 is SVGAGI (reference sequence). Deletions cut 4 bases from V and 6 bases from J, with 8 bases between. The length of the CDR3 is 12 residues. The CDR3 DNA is TGTGCCAGCAGTTTTGGCCGGGATACGCAGTATTTT. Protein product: CASSFGRDTQYF.

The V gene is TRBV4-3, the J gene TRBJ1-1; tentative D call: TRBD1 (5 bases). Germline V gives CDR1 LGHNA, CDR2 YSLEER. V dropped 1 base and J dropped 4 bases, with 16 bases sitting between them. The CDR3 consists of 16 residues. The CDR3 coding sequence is TGCGCCAGCAGCCAAGTTGATCCAGGGCCGGCCACTGAAGCTTTCTTT. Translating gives CASSQVDPGPATEAFF.

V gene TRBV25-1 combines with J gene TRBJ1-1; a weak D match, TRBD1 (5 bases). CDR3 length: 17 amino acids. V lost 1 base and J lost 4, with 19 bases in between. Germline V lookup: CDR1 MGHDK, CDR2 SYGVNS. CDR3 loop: CASSESSVTAGGTEAFF. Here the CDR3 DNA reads TGTGCCAGCAGTGAATCGTCGGTGACAGCCGGGGGCACTGAAGCTTTCTTT.

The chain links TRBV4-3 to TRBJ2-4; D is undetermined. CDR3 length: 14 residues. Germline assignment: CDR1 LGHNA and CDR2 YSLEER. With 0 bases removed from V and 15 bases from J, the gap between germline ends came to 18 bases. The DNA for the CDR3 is TGCGCCAGCAGCCAAGATGAGACGGTCGGTAAAGTGTACTTC. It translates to CASSQDETVGKVYF.

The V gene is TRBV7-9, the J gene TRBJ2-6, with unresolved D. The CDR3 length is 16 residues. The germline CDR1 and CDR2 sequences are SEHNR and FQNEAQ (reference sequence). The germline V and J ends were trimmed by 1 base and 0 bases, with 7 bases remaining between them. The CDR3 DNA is TGTGCCAGCAGCTTAGACCCTGTCTCTGGGGCCAACGTCCTGACTTTC. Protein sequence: CASSLDPVSGANVLTF.

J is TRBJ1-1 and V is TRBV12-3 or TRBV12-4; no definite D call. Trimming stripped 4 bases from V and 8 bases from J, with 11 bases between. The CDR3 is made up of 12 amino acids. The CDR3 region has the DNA TGTGCCAGCAGTTCTGGGTTCGGGGAAGCTTTCTTT. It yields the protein CASSSGFGEAFF.